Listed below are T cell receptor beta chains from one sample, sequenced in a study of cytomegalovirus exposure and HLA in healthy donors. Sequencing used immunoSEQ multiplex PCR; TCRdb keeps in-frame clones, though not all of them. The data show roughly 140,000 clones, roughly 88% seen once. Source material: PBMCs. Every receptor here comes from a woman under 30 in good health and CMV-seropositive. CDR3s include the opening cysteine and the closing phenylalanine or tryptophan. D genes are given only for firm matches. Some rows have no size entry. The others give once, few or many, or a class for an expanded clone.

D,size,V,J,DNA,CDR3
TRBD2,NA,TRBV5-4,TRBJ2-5,TGTGCCAGCAGCATGGGACTAGCGGGAGTAGAGACCCAGTACTTC,CASSMGLAGVETQYF
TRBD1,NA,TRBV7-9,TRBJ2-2,TGTGCCAGCAGCGAGGACAGGGGGCGCCTTTCGAACACCGGGGAGCTGTTTTTT,CASSEDRGRLSNTGELFF
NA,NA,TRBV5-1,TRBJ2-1,TGCGCCAGCAGCTCTACGGGGATCCCGGGCTCCTACAATGAGCAGTTCTTC,CASSSTGIPGSYNEQFF
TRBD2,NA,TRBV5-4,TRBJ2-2,TGTGCCAGCAGCTTAGGAGGGGAGGGCGGGGAGCTGTTTTTT,CASSLGGEGGELFF
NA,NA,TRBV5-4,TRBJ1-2,TGTGCCAGCAGCTTGGCCGGGGTGGGCAATAACTATGGCTACACCTTC,CASSLAGVGNNYGYTF
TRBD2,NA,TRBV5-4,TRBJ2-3,TGTGCCAGCAGCGGAACCGGGGGGGCGTTCACAGATACGCAGTATTTT,CASSGTGGAFTDTQYF
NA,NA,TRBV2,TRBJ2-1,TGTGCCAGCAGTGAGGAGCGTTACAATGAGCAGTTCTTC,CASSEERYNEQFF
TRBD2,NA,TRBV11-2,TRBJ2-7,TGTGCCAGCAGCCCAAGACGTTCAGGGCCGGGACTAGCATTCTACGAGCAGTACTTC,CASSPRRSGPGLAFYEQYF
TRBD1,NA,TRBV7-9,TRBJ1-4,TGTGCCAGCAGCTTAGGACAGGGTAACGAAAAACTGTTTTTT,CASSLGQGNEKLFF
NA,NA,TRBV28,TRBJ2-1,TGTGCCAGCAGTTCCCCGGGGTCACCGAGCTCCTACAATGAGCAGTTCTTC,CASSSPGSPSSYNEQFF
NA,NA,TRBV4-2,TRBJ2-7,TGTGCCAGCAGCCAAGGGCCCGAACCCTCGTACGAGCAGTACTTC,CASSQGPEPSYEQYF
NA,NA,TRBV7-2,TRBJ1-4,TGTGCCAGCAGCTTAAGTCCGGGGAATAATGAAAAACTGTTTTTT,CASSLSPGNNEKLFF
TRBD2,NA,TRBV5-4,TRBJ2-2,TGTGCCAGCACCCCGGCGGGGGATTATGCCGGGGAGCTGTTTTTT,CASTPAGDYAGELFF
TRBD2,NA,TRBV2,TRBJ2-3,TGTGCCAGCGGGAGTAGCGGGAGCACAGATACGCAGTATTTT,CASGSSGSTDTQYF
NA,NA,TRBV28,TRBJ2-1,TGTGCCAGCAGTTTATCGGTCTACAATGAGCAGTTCTTC,CASSLSVYNEQFF
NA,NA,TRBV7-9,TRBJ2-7,TGTGCCAGCAGCTCTCCCCTGGGAGACGAGCAGTACTTC,CASSSPLGDEQYF
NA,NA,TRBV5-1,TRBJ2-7,TGCGCCAGCAGCTTGGTGGGGACAAGACCCTACGAGCAGTACTTC,CASSLVGTRPYEQYF
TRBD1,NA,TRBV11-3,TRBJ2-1,TGTGCCAGCAGCTTATCGGGACAGGTCCTTAACAATGAGCAGTTCTTC,CASSLSGQVLNNEQFF
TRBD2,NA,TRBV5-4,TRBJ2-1,TGTGCCAGCAGCTTGGTCGCGGGGGGGCGGAATGAGCAGTTCTTC,CASSLVAGGRNEQFF
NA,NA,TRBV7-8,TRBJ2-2,TGTGCCAGCAGCTTAGTCCATAGCAACCAACGTACCGGGGAGCTGTTTTTT,CASSLVHSNQRTGELFF
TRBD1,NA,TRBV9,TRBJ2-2,TGTGCCAGCAGTGGGGACAGGGTCGGCAACACCGGGGAGCTGTTTTTT,CASSGDRVGNTGELFF
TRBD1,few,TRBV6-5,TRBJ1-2,TGTGCCAGCAGTTCCTTAGGACAGGGTGGCTACACCTTC,CASSSLGQGGYTF
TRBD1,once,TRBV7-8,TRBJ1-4,TGTGCCAGCAGCTTAGGGACAGGGCAGCGGAAACTGTTTTTT,CASSLGTGQRKLFF
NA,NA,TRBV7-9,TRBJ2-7,TGTGCCAGCAGCTTCCAGACAGGAATAGCCTACGAGCAGTACTTC,CASSFQTGIAYEQYF
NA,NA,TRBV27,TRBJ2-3,TGTGCCAGCAGTCCCACTGGGGGCTTTGGCACAGATACGCAGTATTTT,CASSPTGGFGTDTQYF
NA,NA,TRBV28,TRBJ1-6,TGTGCCAGCAGTTTACCCTTTGCTCGCGATTCACCCCTCCACTTT,CASSLPFARDSPLHF
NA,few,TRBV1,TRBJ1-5,TGCACCAGCAGCCAAGTCCGGGAGCCCCAGCATTTT,CTSSQVREPQHF
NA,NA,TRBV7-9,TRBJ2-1,TGTGCCAGCAGTCAAGCGGGGTGGGGGGCAAATGAGCAGTTCTTC,CASSQAGWGANEQFF
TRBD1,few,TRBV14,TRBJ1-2,TGTGCCAGCAGCCCGACAGGGCATAACTACACCTTC,CASSPTGHNYTF
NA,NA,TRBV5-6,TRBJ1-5,TGTGCCAGCAGGTTACAACAGAGTCAGCCCCAGCATTTT,CASRLQQSQPQHF
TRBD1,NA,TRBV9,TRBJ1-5,TGTGCCAGCAGCCCACGGGGGGACAGGGGAACGGGTCAGCCCCAGCATTTT,CASSPRGDRGTGQPQHF
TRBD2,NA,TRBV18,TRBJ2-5,TGTGCCAGCTCACCCGTAGCGGGAGGCGGAGAGACCCAGTACTTC,CASSPVAGGGETQYF
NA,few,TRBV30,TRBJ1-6,TGTGCCTGGAGGGCGTCGGACAGTGGTTTGACTTCACCCCTCCACTTT,CAWRASDSGLTSPLHF
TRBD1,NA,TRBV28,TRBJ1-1,TGTGCCAGCAGTAACGTGGGGACAGGGATGTCTGAAGCTTTCTTT,CASSNVGTGMSEAFF
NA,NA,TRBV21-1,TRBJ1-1,TGTGCCAGCAGCAAAGCCGACGGACAGATGAACACTGAAGCTTTCTTT,CASSKADGQMNTEAFF
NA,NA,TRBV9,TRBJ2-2,TGTGCCAGCAGCGCCAGGGCCGGGGAGCTGTTTTTT,CASSARAGELFF
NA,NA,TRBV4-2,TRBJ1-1,TGTGCCAGCAGCCAGGTTAAACTCCTGAACACTGAAGCTTTCTTT,CASSQVKLLNTEAFF
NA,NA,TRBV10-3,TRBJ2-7,TGTGCCATCAGTCCCGGGACTCCTGCCTACGAGCAGTACTTC,CAISPGTPAYEQYF
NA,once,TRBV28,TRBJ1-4,TGTGCCAGCAGTTTAATTCAGGGTACGGAAAAACTGTTTTTT,CASSLIQGTEKLFF
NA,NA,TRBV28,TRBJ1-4,TGTGCCAGCAGGACTCACGGGGATAGCGAAAAACTGTTTTTT,CASRTHGDSEKLFF
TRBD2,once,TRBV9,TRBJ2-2,TGTGCCAGCAGCGTAGAACTAGCGGGTAAAGCGAACACCGGGGAGCTGTTTTTT,CASSVELAGKANTGELFF
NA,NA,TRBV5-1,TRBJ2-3,TGCGCCAGCAGCTTAAGTCAGGGAAACACAGATACGCAGTATTTT,CASSLSQGNTDTQYF
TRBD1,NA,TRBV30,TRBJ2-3,TGTGCCTGGAGGCTTCAAGGGACAGCAACAGATACGCAGTATTTT,CAWRLQGTATDTQYF
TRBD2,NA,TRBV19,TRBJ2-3,TGTGCCAGTAGTTTGGCGGGGGGCATCCCAGATACGCAGTATTTT,CASSLAGGIPDTQYF
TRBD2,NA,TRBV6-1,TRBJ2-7,TGTGCCAGCAGTGACATTAGCGGGGACTCCTACGAGCAGTACTTC,CASSDISGDSYEQYF
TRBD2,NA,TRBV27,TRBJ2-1,TGTGCCAGCAGTCTAGGGACTAGCGGGAGGTTCAATGAGCAGTTCTTC,CASSLGTSGRFNEQFF
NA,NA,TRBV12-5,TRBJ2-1,TGTGCTAGTGGTTTGGATCTTAATGAGCAGTTCTTC,CASGLDLNEQFF
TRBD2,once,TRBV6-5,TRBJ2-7,TGTGCCAGCAGTTTTAGCGGGGGGGTGATGTACGAGCAGTACTTC,CASSFSGGVMYEQYF
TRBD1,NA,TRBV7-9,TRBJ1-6,TGTGCCAGCAGCTTAACAGGGGCCCGAACTTTTAATTCACCCCTCCACTTT,CASSLTGARTFNSPLHF
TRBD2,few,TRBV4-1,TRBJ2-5,TGCGCCAGCAGCCAAGTGGAGAGAGGCGGGGGGGAAATCCTCCAAGAGACCCAGTACTTC,CASSQVERGGGEILQETQYF
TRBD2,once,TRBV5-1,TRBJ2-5,TGCGCCAGCAGTACCAGGAGAGCGGGGAGGGTATCAGAGACCCAGTACTTC,CASSTRRAGRVSETQYF
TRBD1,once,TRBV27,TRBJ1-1,TGTGCCAGCAGTTTAGAGAGTAGTGTAGGGACAGGGGGTCCTGAAGCTTTCTTT,CASSLESSVGTGGPEAFF
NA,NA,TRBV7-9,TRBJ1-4,TGTGCCAGCAGCTCAGGGGAAAAACTGTTTTTT,CASSSGEKLFF
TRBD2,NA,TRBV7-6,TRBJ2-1,TGTGCCAGCAGCTACCCTAGGAGCGGGAGAAACAATGAGCAGTTCTTC,CASSYPRSGRNNEQFF
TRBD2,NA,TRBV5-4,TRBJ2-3,TGTGCCAGCAGCCCTACATGGGCTAGCGGAAGCACAGATACGCAGTATTTT,CASSPTWASGSTDTQYF
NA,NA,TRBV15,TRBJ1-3,TGTGCCACCAGCAGGAGAAATGGAAACACCATATATTTT,CATSRRNGNTIYF
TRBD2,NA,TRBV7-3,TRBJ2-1,TGTGCCAGCAGCTTAAATTCTGCCGGGGGGAGTGAGCAGTTCTTC,CASSLNSAGGSEQFF
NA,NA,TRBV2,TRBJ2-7,TGTGCCAGCAGTGAAAGGGGGAGTGCCTACGAGCAGTACTTC,CASSERGSAYEQYF